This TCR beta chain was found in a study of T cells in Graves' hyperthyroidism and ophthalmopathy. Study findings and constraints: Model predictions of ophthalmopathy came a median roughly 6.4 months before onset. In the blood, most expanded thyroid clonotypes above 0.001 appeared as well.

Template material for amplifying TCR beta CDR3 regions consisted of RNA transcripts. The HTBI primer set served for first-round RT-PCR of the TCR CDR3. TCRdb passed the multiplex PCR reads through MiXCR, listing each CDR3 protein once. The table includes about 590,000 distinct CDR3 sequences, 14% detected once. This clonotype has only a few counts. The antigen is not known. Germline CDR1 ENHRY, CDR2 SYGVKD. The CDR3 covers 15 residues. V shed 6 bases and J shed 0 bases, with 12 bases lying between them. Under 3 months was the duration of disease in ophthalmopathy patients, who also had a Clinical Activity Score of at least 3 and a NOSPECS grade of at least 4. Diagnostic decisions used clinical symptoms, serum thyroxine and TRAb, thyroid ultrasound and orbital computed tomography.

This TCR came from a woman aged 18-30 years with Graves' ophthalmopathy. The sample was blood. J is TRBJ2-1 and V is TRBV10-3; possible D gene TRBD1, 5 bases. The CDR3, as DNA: TGTGCCATCAGAATCAGGGAAGACTCCTACAATGAGCAGTTCTTC. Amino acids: CAIRIREDSYNEQFF.